The 9 T cell receptor beta chains below all came from one sample that was sequenced in a study of post-analysis software for immune sequencing data. Libraries were made from TCR beta cDNA, and they carried unique molecular identifiers. TCRdb reprocessed the PCR reads with MiXCR, giving one entry per CDR3 protein. The data contain hundreds of thousands of distinct CDR3 sequences, 55% to 60% of them singletons. Antigen specificity for these receptors is unknown. Overall study results and limits: Relative to controls, patients had roughly five TRBV segments at higher frequency, with TRBV5-6, TRBV5-1 and TRBV20-1 among these.

Sequencing was carried out using blood. The receptors come from a girl aged 2 to 9 with multiple sclerosis.

The V gene is TRBV5-6, the J gene TRBJ1-1, with D possibly being TRBD1 (6 bases). V was cut by 0 bases and J by 8 bases, with 11 bases left in between. Germline values: CDR1 SGHDT, CDR2 YYEEEE. This CDR3 has 13 residues. CDR3 protein: CASSLVSGAEAFF. CDR3 sequence (DNA): TGTGCCAGCAGCTTGGTTTCAGGGGCCGAAGCTTTCTTT.

V and J are TRBV7-8 and TRBJ2-1; the match to TRBD1 covers 10 bases. The CDR3 loop spans 14 amino acids. V lost 6 bases to trimming and J lost 10 bases; unmatched junction nucleotides: 9. Per germline, CDR1 SGHVS and CDR2 FQNEAQ. CDR3 sequence (DNA): TGTGCCAGCAGTTCCGGGACAGGGGTCATGGAGCAGTTCTTC. It yields the protein CASSSGTGVMEQFF.

This clonotype was counted a few times. The rearrangement links TRBV7-2 to TRBJ2-5; D is ambiguous. The germline V gene has CDR1 SGHTA and CDR2 FQGNSA. Trimming removed 3 bases at V and 5 bases at J, with 10 bases between. CDR3 length equals 13 residues. The CDR3 reads CASSFEAIETQYF. CDR3 nucleotide sequence: TGTGCCAGCAGCTTTGAAGCCATCGAGACCCAGTACTTC. The entire variable domain, with the rest obtained from reference TRBV7-2 and TRBJ2-5, is as follows: GAGVSQSPSNKVTEKGKDVELRCDPISGHTALYWYRQSLGQGLEFLIYFQGNSAPDKSGLPSDRFSAERTGGSVSTLTIQRTQQEDSAVYLCASSFEAIETQYFGPGTRLLVL.

This chain joins TRBV29-1 and TRBJ2-1, with D tentatively TRBD1 (5 bases). This CDR3 contains 15 residues. Trimming took off 4 bases at V and 0 bases at J, with 13 bases between the two ends. Germline V gene lookup returns CDR1 SQVTM and CDR2 ANQGSEA. CDR3 coding DNA: TGCAGCGTTGGGGGCCCTCAGGGCTCCTACAATGAGCAGTTCTTC. Translation: CSVGGPQGSYNEQFF.

This clonotype appeared once. J is TRBJ1-2 and V is TRBV5-5; 10 nucleotides agree with TRBD1. V lost 5 bases to trimming and J lost 6 bases; unmatched junction nucleotides: 4. Germline-derived CDR1 and CDR2 are SGHKS and YYEKEE (reference sequence). The CDR3 length is 13 residues. CDR3 in amino acids: CASRKGTGDGYTF. Written as DNA, the CDR3 is TGTGCCAGCAGGAAAGGGACAGGGGATGGCTACACCTTC.

This chain uses TRBV9 with TRBJ2-1; a weak D match, TRBD2 (5 bases). Judging by the DNA end, TRBJ2-7 fits better; the J call may be wrong. CDR1 is SGDLS and CDR2 is YYNGEE in the germline V gene. There are 16 residues in the CDR3. This CDR3 is CASSALRGSSYNEQYF. Written as DNA, the CDR3 is TGTGCCAGCAGCGCCCTACGGGGATCCTCCTACAATGAGCAGTACTTC.

This rearrangement joins TRBV6-5 to TRBJ1-1; 7 bases fit TRBD1. This CDR3 region has 14 residues. Germline values: CDR1 MNHEY, CDR2 SVGAGI. V trimming: 5 bases; J trimming: 2 bases; junction bases outside the gene matches: 5. The CDR3 bases are TGTGCCAGCAGTGACGGGGACAGTAACACTGAAGCTTTCTTT. Translation: CASSDGDSNTEAFF.

The chain uses TRBV21-1 and TRBJ2-7. TRBV21-1 is designated a pseudogene. The CDR3 is 13 residues long. CDR3 amino acids: CASSKGVSYEQYF. The CDR3 DNA is TGTGCCAGCAGCAAAGGGGTCTCCTACGAGCAGTACTTC.

The CDR3 bases are TGTGCCGGGCCCGGGACAGGGGGGACCGGGGAGCTGTTTTTT. Translation: CAGPGTGGTGELFF. The chain joins TRBV24-1 to TRBJ2-2, with 11 bases fitting TRBD1. J lost 5 bases, V lost 12 bases, and 7 bases had no gene match. CDR3 length: 14 amino acids. The V gene's germline CDR1 is KGHDR and CDR2 SFDVKD.